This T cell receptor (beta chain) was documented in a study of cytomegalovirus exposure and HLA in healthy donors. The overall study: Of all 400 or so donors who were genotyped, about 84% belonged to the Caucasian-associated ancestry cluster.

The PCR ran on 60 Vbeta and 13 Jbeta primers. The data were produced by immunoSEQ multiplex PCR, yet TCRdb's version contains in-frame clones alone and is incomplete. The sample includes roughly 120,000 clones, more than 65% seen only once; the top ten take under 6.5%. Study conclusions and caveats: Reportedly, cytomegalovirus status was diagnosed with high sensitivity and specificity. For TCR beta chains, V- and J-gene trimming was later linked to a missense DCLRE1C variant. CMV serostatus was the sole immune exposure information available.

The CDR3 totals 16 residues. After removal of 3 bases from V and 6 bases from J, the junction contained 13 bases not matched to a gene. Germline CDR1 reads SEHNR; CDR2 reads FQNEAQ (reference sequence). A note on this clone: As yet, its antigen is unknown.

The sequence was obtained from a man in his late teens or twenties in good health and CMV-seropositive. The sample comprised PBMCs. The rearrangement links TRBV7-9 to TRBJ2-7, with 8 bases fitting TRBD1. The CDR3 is CASSLGYGRGLVEQYF. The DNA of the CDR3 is TGTGCCAGCAGCTTGGGATATGGCAGGGGGCTGGTCGAGCAGTACTTC.